This T cell receptor beta chain was obtained from a study of Graves' ophthalmopathy and Graves' hyperthyroidism (dated by TCRdb to 2017 to 2018). With respect to the entire study: Peripheral blood samples were taken at the time of initial diagnosis, before any treatment was given. The study used signatures of the TCR beta repertoire to tell Graves' ophthalmopathy apart from Graves' hyperthyroidism and to predict which patients would progress to ophthalmopathy. In total, 135 blood samples were TCR-sequenced: approximately 42 ophthalmopathy, roughly 80 hyperthyroidism and about 17 hyperthyroidism-to-ophthalmopathy patients. To explore V-J signatures that separate ophthalmopathy from hyperthyroidism, a discovery set of 95 to 100 patients was enrolled, consisting of approximately 44 with ophthalmopathy and roughly 57 with stable hyperthyroidism. An independent validation cohort comprised around 19 hyperthyroidism patients and 15 to 17 patients who later progressed from hyperthyroidism to ophthalmopathy. In several hyperthyroidism patients, the T-cell repertoire of thyroid tissue was compared with the T-cell repertoire of blood. Following sample collection, hyperthyroidism patients were given methimazole at a starting dose of 30 mg daily, and ophthalmopathy patients were given high-dose intravenous methylprednisolone. The 100 or so discovery patients were randomly divided into training and test sets at a 7:3 ratio.

Including cysteine and phenylalanine, the CDR3 has 15 amino acids. The kept DNA is CDR3 alone, 45 bases in frame from the first base. Between the V and J ends, shortened by 6 bases and 2 bases respectively, the junction contains 14 bases. Ophthalmopathy patients were characterized by moderately to severely active disease, a Clinical Activity Score of at least 3, a NOSPECS grade of at least 4, and a disease duration under 3 months. Patients with other autoimmune diseases, uncontrolled infections, pregnancy or lactation were excluded from the study. Clinical symptoms, serum thyroxine, TRAb, thyroid ultrasound and orbital computed tomography formed the basis of the diagnosis. Ficoll-Paque density gradient centrifugation was used to isolate PBMCs from 10 ml of fresh peripheral blood. Total RNA was extracted with Trizol reagent and quality-checked on an Agilent 2100 Bioanalyzer. Many counts were recorded for this clonotype. The target of this receptor is not known. No base-level quality is on record; no much larger clone is a single base apart.

The paper's findings and limits, for the study overall: In cross-validation, the 13-signature model distinguished ophthalmopathy from stable hyperthyroidism with around 90% sensitivity and approximately 81% specificity, while in the test set the corresponding values were about 79% and 69%. In validation, the model predicted ophthalmopathy progression with about 64% sensitivity and 72.22% specificity; fewer than 15 predicted patients were CT-confirmed with GO in a median of around 6 months. Sample size was not predetermined statistically, and investigators were not blinded to group allocation. Most expanded thyroid clonotypes with frequency above 0.001 were also detected in blood, suggesting blood repertoires may reflect the thyroid immune response.

For repertoire sequencing, TCR beta CDR3 regions were amplified from RNA transcripts. HTBI primers and the Qiagen OneStep RT-PCR kit were used in a first-round RT-PCR, which was followed by a second-round multiplex PCR, size selection and purification. Libraries were sequenced on an Illumina HiSeq2000 using paired-end 100 bp reads. Processing in the source paper ran as follows. SOAPnuke was used to process the reads, throwing out any read that had adapters, had uncalled bases, had a mean Phred below 15, or lacked an exact constant-primer or identifier match. High-quality paired reads were merged with COPE v1.2.5. Clonotypes were defined as unique nucleotide sequences and were aligned to IMGT TRB V, D and J references using MiTCR v1.1. The analysis was limited to V-J combinations with a frequency above 0.0001, which together covered approximately 99% of repertoires. For each V-J combination, a TCR clonal expansion and chaos score was defined as F50 clonal expansion divided by the chaos observed in the TCRdist matrix. Welch's t-statistics and random forest were used to narrow the features down to around twelve V-J combinations, which were then fed into a naive Bayes classifier. The Morisita-Horn index was used to measure how similar the thyroid and blood repertoires were. TCRdb reanalyzed the raw reads on its own, using fastp at Q25 for trimming and MiXCR for clone calling, and kept in-frame beta chains. Identical CDR3 protein sequences are pooled into one entry, listed with their most common genes and DNA. TCRdb's processing, not the study's, gives the V and J calls here. Here the sample has approximately 160,000 distinct CDR3 sequences; roughly 36% occur a single time. Nearly 9% of the sample is taken by the ten largest.

This receptor was taken from a man between 25 and 39 years old with Graves' ophthalmopathy. Donor details come from another sample of the same person, matched by shared clones. The chain employs TRBV12-3 or TRBV12-4 and TRBJ1-5; a tentative D match to TRBD1 spans 6 bases. Material: peripheral blood. Here is the DNA: TGTGCCAGCAGGGAGGGACACGGGGGCAATCAGCCCCAGCATTTT. This gives the protein CASREGHGGNQPQHF.